The 24 T cell receptor beta chains below were found in one sample sequenced in a study of cytomegalovirus exposure and HLA in healthy donors. Primers: 60 Vbeta forward and 13 Jbeta reverse. The table came from immunoSEQ multiplex PCR; TCRdb's copy has only in-frame clones and leaves some out. In the table there are some 140,000 clones, 74% of which are singletons. Sequenced sample: PBMCs. The receptors come from a young man in good health and CMV-seropositive.

The V and J genes are TRBV28 and TRBJ1-4; 7 nucleotides agree with TRBD1. V was pared by 6 bases and J by 0 bases, with 4 bases of the junction left unmatched. The CDR3 runs to 15 residues. Germline CDR1 is MDHEN and CDR2 is SYDVKM. For the CDR3, the DNA is TGTGCCAGCAGGGGGACAGACGCAACTAATGAAAAACTGTTTTTT. It translates to CASRGTDATNEKLFF.

The V gene is TRBV5-4, the J gene TRBJ2-7; 13 bases fit TRBD2. The CDR3 loop spans 15 amino acids. Unmatched junction bases numbered 7, after V lost 4 bases and J lost 6 bases. Germline V lookup: CDR1 SGHNT, CDR2 YYREEE (reference sequence). The CDR3: CASSVMTSGGREQYF. CDR3 in DNA: TGTGCCAGCAGCGTCATGACTAGCGGGGGGCGCGAGCAGTACTTC.

The CDR3 is CASSRLGINTEAFF. DNA of the CDR3: TGTGCCAGCAGCCGTCTCGGGATAAACACTGAAGCTTTCTTT. J is TRBJ1-1 and V is TRBV7-3, with D unclear. There are 14 residues in the CDR3. In germline, CDR1 is SGHTA, CDR2 FQGTGA. Trimming took off 5 bases at V and 2 bases at J, with 12 bases between the two ends.

This chain links TRBV7-9 with TRBJ2-1; 7 nucleotides align to TRBD2. This CDR3 is 13 amino acids long. Germline V gene data show CDR1 as SEHNR and CDR2 as FQNEAQ (reference sequence). The trim removed 3 bases at V and 9 bases at J, leaving 5 bases unmatched. The CDR3 DNA reads as TGTGCCAGCAGCTTGGCGGCGGGAGCTGAGCAGTTCTTC. Protein product: CASSLAAGAEQFF.

The chain recombines TRBV5-4 with TRBJ1-1, with 7 bases lining up with TRBD1. Germline-derived CDR1 and CDR2 are SGHNT and YYREEE (reference sequence). There are 14 residues in the CDR3. The ends lost 0 bases at V and 1 base at J; junction bases unmatched: 0. CDR3 loop: CASSLGDRNTEAFF. The CDR3 DNA reads TGTGCCAGCAGCTTGGGGGACAGGAACACTGAAGCTTTCTTT.

The chain joins TRBV5-4 to TRBJ2-3; 7 bases are shared with TRBD2. The CDR3 loop spans 15 amino acids. CDR1 is SGHNT and CDR2 is YYREEE in the germline V gene (reference sequence). With V trimmed by 4 bases and J by 0 bases, 5 bases remained unmatched. The DNA of the CDR3 is TGTGCCAGCAGCCTCTGGGGGGGGAGCACAGATACGCAGTATTTT. Translated: CASSLWGGSTDTQYF.

The chain uses TRBV21-1 and TRBJ2-3; the table's TRBD1 call for D was not verified on the DNA. TRBV21-1 represents a pseudogene. This CDR3 is built from 16 residues. The CDR3 DNA sequence: TGTGCCAGCAGCAAAATAGGACAGGGATTAACAGATACGCAGTATTTT. This gives the protein CASSKIGQGLTDTQYF.

The V gene is TRBV19, the J gene TRBJ1-4; D is perhaps TRBD1 (5 bases). Trimming took 6 bases from V and 5 from J, leaving 10 bases between them. The length of the CDR3 is 13 residues. From germline, CDR1 is LNHDA and CDR2 SQIVND (reference sequence). CDR3 sequence reads: CASRRQSNEKLFF. The CDR3 region has the DNA TGTGCCAGTAGGAGACAGTCAAATGAAAAACTGTTTTTT.

V usage is TRBV28 and J usage is TRBJ2-7; 7 bases map to TRBD1. The CDR3 contains 15 residues. J was trimmed by 5 bases and V by 7 bases; bases with no gene match: 14. In germline, CDR1 is MDHEN, CDR2 SYDVKM. The chain's CDR3 is CASTSFETGKDEQYF. The CDR3 region has the DNA TGTGCCAGCACCTCATTCGAGACAGGGAAGGACGAGCAGTACTTC.

This clone was recorded only once. The CDR3 DNA reads TGTGCCAGCAGCGCACAGGGCTGGAGTCCTGGCTACACCTTC. The encoded protein is CASSAQGWSPGYTF. The J gene is TRBJ1-2, the V gene TRBV5-6; the D gene is possibly TRBD1 (6 bases). Germline values: CDR1 SGHDT, CDR2 YYEEEE. The CDR3 contains 14 residues. The V gene lost 4 bases and the J gene lost 7 bases, with 17 bases spanning the gap.

The chain combines TRBV27 with TRBJ2-1, with 12 bases identical to TRBD2. Germline loops: CDR1 MNHEY, CDR2 SMNVEV (reference sequence). V dropped 6 bases and J dropped 10; count of bases not matched to a gene: 7. The CDR3 extends over 14 amino acids. Written as DNA, the CDR3 is TGTGCCAGCAGCGGACTAGCGGGGCCCCGGGAGCAGTTCTTC. This codes for CASSGLAGPREQFF.

This clone was seen just once. This rearrangement joins TRBV7-2 to TRBJ2-7; TRBD2 agrees at 8 bases. Germline V lookup: CDR1 SGHTA, CDR2 FQGNSA. The V and J ends lost 3 bases and 3 bases, in that order; junction bases with no gene match: 7. The CDR3 spans 15 residues. The CDR3 reads CASSFVSGIGYEQYF. The CDR3 bases are TGTGCCAGCAGCTTTGTTAGCGGGATAGGCTACGAGCAGTACTTC.

The chain is built from TRBV29-1 and TRBJ2-7; 9 nucleotides match TRBD1. CDR1 and CDR2 (germline): SQVTM, ANQGSEA. The ends lost 5 bases at V and 2 bases at J; junction bases unmatched: 10. The CDR3 runs 15 residues. CDR3 DNA sequence: TGCAGCGTTACTGCGGGACAGGGCTTAGCCTACGAGCAGTACTTC. Encoded protein: CSVTAGQGLAYEQYF.

The genes are TRBV5-1 and TRBJ2-7; D is perhaps TRBD2 (6 bases). CDR1 SGHRS and CDR2 YFSETQ come from the germline V gene. V was cut by 0 bases and J by 0 bases, with 13 bases left in between. This CDR3 has 16 amino acids. CDR3 amino acids: CASSLVGGFSSYEQYF. CDR3 nucleotide sequence: TGCGCCAGCAGCTTGGTTGGGGGGTTTAGCTCCTACGAGCAGTACTTC.

J is TRBJ2-2 and V is TRBV9, with D tentatively TRBD2 (5 bases). There are 15 residues in the CDR3. Trimming pared 4 bases from V and 7 bases from J, leaving 17 bases between. Germline CDR1 and CDR2: SGDLS and YYNGEE. CDR3 sequence (DNA): TGTGCCAGCAGCTTTCGGACTTCCTCCAACGGGGAGCTGTTTTTT. This encodes CASSFRTSSNGELFF.

The gene calls are TRBV30 and TRBJ1-5; the match to TRBD1 covers 7 bases. V was clipped by 5 bases and J by 10 bases; unmatched bases: 11. Per germline, CDR1 GTSNPN and CDR2 SVGIG (reference sequence). The CDR3 covers 13 residues. This CDR3 reads CAWAGTDYLPQHF. DNA of the CDR3: TGTGCCTGGGCCGGGACAGATTATCTCCCCCAGCATTTT.

In its sample, this clone was seen once. V and J are TRBV5-8 and TRBJ1-6; D is perhaps TRBD1 (5 bases). The CDR3 consists of 15 residues. V gave up 5 bases and J gave up 6 bases, with 15 bases separating them. Germline values: CDR1 SGHTS, CDR2 YDEGEE. The CDR3 protein is CASRPPSGVNSPLHF. The DNA for the CDR3 is TGTGCCAGCAGGCCCCCGTCGGGGGTTAATTCACCCCTCCACTTT.

The CDR3 sequence: CASSDRDRVSNEQFF. Here the CDR3 DNA reads TGTGCCAGCAGTGACCGGGACAGGGTTTCCAATGAGCAGTTCTTC. The chain is built from TRBV6-1 and TRBJ2-1; 9 bases match TRBD1. The CDR3 loop spans 15 amino acids. V lost 3 bases and J lost 6; bases outside the gene matches: 6. CDR1 and CDR2 from the germline V gene are MNHNS and SASEGT.

V and J are TRBV6-6 and TRBJ2-2, with D possibly TRBD1 on 6 matching bases. V gave up 5 bases and J gave up 0 bases, with 10 bases separating them. CDR1 is MNHNY, CDR2 SVGAGI, per germline (reference sequence). This CDR3 is built from 15 residues. The CDR3 DNA follows: TGTGCCAGCAGTATCGGGACACCGAACACCGGGGAGCTGTTTTTT. It encodes CASSIGTPNTGELFF.

The rearrangement joins TRBV19 to TRBJ2-2, with a tentative D call TRBD1 (7 bases). The CDR3 sequence is 13 residues long. Germline V CDR1 and CDR2: LNHDA, SQIVND (reference sequence). Trimming took 6 bases from V and 4 from J, leaving 9 bases between them. The CDR3 DNA reads as TGTGCCAGTAGGCAGGGGGGCACCGGGGAGCTGTTTTTT. Encoded protein: CASRQGGTGELFF.

This sequence joins TRBV4-2 and TRBJ1-2; D gene uncertain. Germline CDR1 and CDR2: LGHNA and YNFKEQ. The CDR3 extends over 16 amino acids. Trimming stripped 4 bases from V and 0 bases from J, with 15 bases between. CDR3 nucleotides: TGTGCCAGCAGCCCACTGGAGACGGATACTAACTATGGCTACACCTTC. It specifies CASSPLETDTNYGYTF.

The count of this clone is one. The chain is built from TRBV27 and TRBJ2-6; D might be TRBD2 (6 bases). This CDR3 spans 21 amino acids. Germline CDR1 MNHEY, CDR2 SMNVEV (reference sequence). V shed 7 bases and J shed 4 bases, with 32 bases lying between them. The CDR3 DNA reads TGTGCCAGCACCCTTAGGGTTCTTTGGCAGGGAGGTCTAGAGGGGGCCAACGTCCTGACTTTC. Encoded protein: CASTLRVLWQGGLEGANVLTF. The full variable domain, its missing parts supplied by reference TRBV27 and TRBJ2-6, is EAQVTQNPRYLITVTGKKLTVTCSQNMNHEYMSWYRQDPGLGLRQIYYSMNVEVTDKGDVPEGYKVSRKEKRNFPLILESPSPNQTSLYFCASTLRVLWQGGLEGANVLTFGAGSRLTVL.

The CDR3 DNA reads as TGTGCCAGCAGTGGGGACAGGGAATCCAATGAGCAGTTCTTC. This gives the protein CASSGDRESNEQFF. The V call is TRBV6-1, the J call TRBJ2-1, with 9 nucleotides matching TRBD1. Germline V gene lookup returns CDR1 MNHNS and CDR2 SASEGT. V lost 4 bases and J lost 6; bases outside the gene matches: 4. The CDR3 extends over 14 amino acids.

This chain links TRBV11-3 with TRBJ2-7; TRBD1 agrees at 9 bases. With 6 bases clipped from V and 4 bases from J, the junction kept 4 bases outside the gene matches. CDR1 is SGHNT, CDR2 YENEEA, per germline. The CDR3 runs to 13 residues. CDR3 sequence: CASSFGQGYEQYF. DNA for the CDR3: TGTGCCAGCAGTTTCGGACAGGGGTACGAGCAGTACTTC.